These 25 T cell receptor beta chains came from one sample sequenced in a study of CD4 T cells in relation to SARS-CoV-2 and coronaviruses. The protocol was immunoSEQ multiplex PCR, while the TCRdb copy is restricted to in-frame clones and leaves out a portion. The sample holds tens of thousands of clones; roughly 82% are singletons and the top ten take over 1.1%. No cognate antigen is known for these TCRs. The sequencing input was naive CD4+ T cells from PBMCs, cultured in vitro. Documented subset: naive CD4+ T cells isolated by negative enrichment. The receptors come from an adult with COVID-19.

This chain connects TRBV12-3 or TRBV12-4 to TRBJ2-3, with D unresolved. V shed 1 base and J shed 8 bases, with 10 bases lying between them. The CDR3 has 13 amino acids. The CDR3 DNA follows: TGTGCCAGCAGTTTAGAGGACCCCCGTACGCAGTATTTT. Protein: CASSLEDPRTQYF.

V and J are TRBV28 and TRBJ2-7, with a tentative D call TRBD1 (6 bases). Germline V CDR1 and CDR2: MDHEN, SYDVKM. The CDR3 has 15 residues. Trimming shortened V by 5 bases and J by 4 bases, and 18 bases separated the two germline ends. The CDR3 nucleotides read TGTGCCAGCAGTAGTCCAGGGGCCCCTAGGTACGAGCAGTACTTC. It is translated as CASSSPGAPRYEQYF. Full variable domain (remainder filled in from reference TRBV28 and TRBJ2-7): DVKVTQSSRYLVKRTGEKVFLECVQDMDHENMFWYRQDPGLGLRLIYFSYDVKMKEKGDIPEGYSVSREKKERFSLILESASTNQTSMYLCASSSPGAPRYEQYFGPGTRLTVT.

This clone has a single count. The chain is built from TRBV2 and TRBJ2-1, with 13 nucleotides matching TRBD2. The germline CDR1 and CDR2 sequences are SNHLY and FYNNEI. Trimming at V came to 5 bases and at J to 6 bases, leaving 1 base not matched to a gene. This CDR3 has 14 residues. CDR3 loop: CASSRLAGGNEQFF. CDR3 nucleotides: TGTGCCAGCAGTCGACTAGCGGGAGGCAATGAGCAGTTCTTC.

The chain uses TRBV28 and TRBJ1-3; D possibly corresponds to TRBD1 (6 bases). V dropped 7 bases and J dropped 6 bases, with 19 bases sitting between them. CDR3 length: 15 amino acids. CDR1 MDHEN and CDR2 SYDVKM come from the germline V gene. The CDR3 sequence is CASNPSGGFENTIYF. The CDR3 DNA is TGTGCCAGCAATCCCTCTGGGGGCTTTGAAAACACCATATATTTT. The variable domain in full, with the rest retrieved from reference TRBV28 and TRBJ1-3, is DVKVTQSSRYLVKRTGEKVFLECVQDMDHENMFWYRQDPGLGLRLIYFSYDVKMKEKGDIPEGYSVSREKKERFSLILESASTNQTSMYLCASNPSGGFENTIYFGEGSWLTVV.

The chain couples TRBV30 to TRBJ2-5, with 14 nucleotides matching TRBD2. Trimming removed 1 base from V and 7 bases from J; junction bases left unmatched: 11. The CDR3 consists of 17 residues. Germline V gene data show CDR1 as GTSNPN and CDR2 as SVGIG (reference sequence). In DNA form, the CDR3 reads TGTGCCTGGAGTGCAACAAGGGGACTAGCGGGAGATGGGACCCAGTACTTC. This sequence encodes CAWSATRGLAGDGTQYF.

This chain links TRBV5-6 with TRBJ1-6, with D unresolved. V lost 3 bases to trimming and J lost 5 bases, with 21 bases between them. This CDR3 region has 18 residues. CDR1 is SGHDT, CDR2 YYEEEE, per germline. In nucleotides, the CDR3 is TGTGCCAGCAGCTCGCTTGTTATCAGACGGAGAAATAATTCACCCCTCCACTTT. This encodes CASSSLVIRRRNNSPLHF. Using reference TRBV5-6 and TRBJ1-6 for the parts outside the CDR3, the full variable domain is DAGVTQSPTHLIKTRGQQVTLRCSPKSGHDTVSWYQQALGQGPQFIFQYYEEEERQRGNFPDRFSGHQFPNYSSELNVNALLLGDSALYLCASSSLVIRRRNNSPLHFGNGTRLTVT.

The rearrangement joins TRBV5-4 to TRBJ2-2, with TRBD1 matching over 8 bases. The CDR3 runs 14 residues. Germline CDR1 and CDR2: SGHNT and YYREEE (reference sequence). Trimming cost V 4 bases and J 7 bases; bases outside gene matches: 6. CDR3: CASSPGQDGGELFF. CDR3 DNA: TGTGCCAGCAGCCCGGGACAGGATGGCGGGGAGCTGTTTTTT.

V usage is TRBV30 and J usage is TRBJ2-7; D may match TRBD1 or TRBD2 (6 bases each). The germline gives CDR1 GTSNPN, CDR2 SVGIG (reference sequence). V lost 3 bases to trimming and J lost 2 bases, with 11 bases between them. The CDR3 runs to 13 residues. CDR3 sequence (DNA): TGTGCCTGGAGCAAGGGGGGAACCTACGAGCAGTACTTC. Translated: CAWSKGGTYEQYF. Full variable domain (rest looked up from reference TRBV30 and TRBJ2-7): SQTIHQWPATLVQPVGSPLSLECTVEGTSNPNLYWYRQAAGRGLQLLFYSVGIGQISSEVPQNLSASRPQDRQFILSSKKLLLSDSGFYLCAWSKGGTYEQYFGPGTRLTVT.

Of note for this clone: Other nucleotide sequences in the sample specify the same CDR3. The chain carries TRBV18 and TRBJ2-3; D remains unclear. The CDR3 loop spans 13 amino acids. Trimming shortened V by 0 bases and J by 3 bases, and 4 bases separated the two germline ends. Germline CDR1 reads KGHSH; CDR2 reads LQKENI. CDR3 nucleotides: TGTGCCAGCTCACCACCTGGAACAGATACGCAGTATTTT. Encoded protein: CASSPPGTDTQYF.

This chain joins TRBV6-5 and TRBJ2-1; 8 nucleotides line up with TRBD1. Germline V lookup: CDR1 MNHEY, CDR2 SVGAGI. The ends lost 6 bases at V and 7 bases at J; junction bases unmatched: 11. CDR3 length: 15 residues. CDR3 protein: CASSRNDRGRNEQFF. As DNA, the CDR3 is TGTGCCAGCAGCCGCAATGACAGGGGAAGGAATGAGCAGTTCTTC.

The gene calls are TRBV6-5 and TRBJ2-1; the match to TRBD1 covers 7 bases. V lost 8 bases to trimming and J lost 4 bases; unmatched junction nucleotides: 8. Germline assignment: CDR1 MNHEY and CDR2 SVGAGI. This CDR3 comprises 14 residues. CDR3 region: CASRLRTGYNEQFF. The CDR3 DNA reads TGTGCCAGCCGCCTCAGGACAGGATACAATGAGCAGTTCTTC.

V and J are TRBV18 and TRBJ2-7, with TRBD2 matching over 7 bases. V lost 6 bases, J lost 4 bases, and 6 bases stayed unmatched. CDR1 is KGHSH and CDR2 is LQKENI in the germline V gene. The CDR3 spans 13 residues. The CDR3 DNA is TGTGCCAGCTCCGGGACTATTAGTTACGAGCAGTACTTC. Amino acid sequence: CASSGTISYEQYF.

This rearrangement joins TRBV6-6 to TRBJ2-7; D is possibly TRBD1 (5 bases). V lost 2 bases and J lost 3, with 11 bases in between. Per germline, CDR1 MNHNY and CDR2 SVGAGI (reference sequence). The CDR3 extends over 14 amino acids. The CDR3 DNA reads as TGTGCCAGCAGTTACAGGCAGGGCGGCTACGAGCAGTACTTC. The encoded protein is CASSYRQGGYEQYF.

This chain uses TRBV7-9 with TRBJ2-1, with 9 bases fitting TRBD2. The CDR3 has 16 residues. Germline V gene lookup returns CDR1 SEHNR and CDR2 FQNEAQ (reference sequence). After removal of 3 bases from V and 4 bases from J, the junction contained 7 bases not matched to a gene. The CDR3 region has the DNA TGTGCCAGCAGCTTGGGCGCGGGGGGGGGTTACAATGAGCAGTTCTTC. Amino acid sequence: CASSLGAGGGYNEQFF. The full variable domain, rest sourced from reference TRBV7-9 and TRBJ2-1, is DTGVSQNPRHKITKRGQNVTFRCDPISEHNRLYWYRQTLGQGPEFLTYFQNEAQLEKSRLLSDRFSAERPKGSFSTLEIQRTEQGDSAMYLCASSLGAGGGYNEQFFGPGTRLTVL.

Here the CDR3 DNA reads TGTGCCAGCAGTTCCCCCCCCTTGGCAGAGAATGAGCAGTTCTTC. It specifies CASSSPPLAENEQFF. J is TRBJ2-1 and V is TRBV6-5; no firm D call. CDR3 size: 15 residues. Germline V gene sequence: CDR1 MNHEY, CDR2 SVGAGI. V was cut by 4 bases and J by 7 bases, with 17 bases left in between.

The chain combines TRBV28 with TRBJ2-7, with D unresolved. V was clipped by 4 bases and J by 2 bases, with 3 bases between them. CDR3 length equals 11 residues. The germline V gene has CDR1 MDHEN and CDR2 SYDVKM. CDR3 in amino acids: CASSSPYEQYF. The CDR3 DNA is TGTGCCAGCAGTTCACCCTACGAGCAGTACTTC. The variable domain in full, completed from reference TRBV28 and TRBJ2-7, reads DVKVTQSSRYLVKRTGEKVFLECVQDMDHENMFWYRQDPGLGLRLIYFSYDVKMKEKGDIPEGYSVSREKKERFSLILESASTNQTSMYLCASSSPYEQYFGPGTRLTVT.

This chain's CDR3 is CASSQLQGRRYNEQFF. DNA of the CDR3: TGTGCCAGCAGCCAGTTGCAGGGAAGGCGCTACAATGAGCAGTTCTTC. V usage is TRBV14 and J usage is TRBJ2-1; tentatively, D is TRBD1 (5 bases). The CDR3 is 16 amino acids. Germline CDR1 is SGHDN and CDR2 is FVKESK. V gave up 3 bases and J gave up 3 bases, with 15 bases separating them.

The sample holds one count of this clone. The chain employs TRBV6-5 and TRBJ2-3; D perhaps matches TRBD2 (6 bases). CDR1 MNHEY and CDR2 SVGAGI come from the germline V gene. This CDR3 region has 15 residues. V lost 0 bases and J lost 1, with 8 bases in between. CDR3 region: CASSYSPGGTDTQYF. Written as DNA, the CDR3 is TGTGCCAGCAGTTACTCGCCGGGGGGCACAGATACGCAGTATTTT.

This clone was counted once. V is TRBV7-6 and J is TRBJ2-7; a possible D gene is TRBD2 (6 bases). The V end lost 3 bases, the J end lost 7 bases, and 25 bases lay between the germline ends. The CDR3 is 17 amino acids. The germline V gene encodes CDR1 SGHVS and CDR2 FNYEAQ. The CDR3 coding sequence is TGTGCCAGCAGCTTTAGTGGGCAGGCGGGACCGCCTAGGGAGCAGTACTTC. Its translation is CASSFSGQAGPPREQYF.

The chain uses TRBV7-2 and TRBJ2-7; D gene unclear. This CDR3 region has 14 residues. In germline, CDR1 is SGHTA, CDR2 FQGNSA. V lost 3 bases, J lost 6 bases, and 15 bases lay in between. In DNA form, the CDR3 reads TGTGCCAGCAGCTTGTTAGGGTTAGTGGGCGAGCAGTACTTC. Protein product: CASSLLGLVGEQYF.

The V gene is TRBV24-1, the J gene TRBJ2-7; 7 bases map to TRBD1. CDR1 is KGHDR, CDR2 SFDVKD, per germline. V lost 4 bases, J lost 0 bases, and 8 bases stayed unmatched. This CDR3 has 16 residues. CDR3 sequence (DNA): TGTGCCACCAGTGACTACGGACAGGCAGGCTCCTACGAGCAGTACTTC. Amino acid sequence: CATSDYGQAGSYEQYF.

The chain combines TRBV5-1 with TRBJ2-5, with D possibly being TRBD1 or TRBD2 (8 bases each). CDR1 SGHRS and CDR2 YFSETQ come from the germline V gene. This CDR3 is built from 15 residues. Trimming pared 4 bases from V and 1 base from J, leaving 14 bases between. CDR3 in amino acids: CASSIAGQVQETQYF. The CDR3 nucleotides read TGCGCCAGCAGCATAGCGGGACAGGTCCAAGAGACCCAGTACTTC.

The gene calls are TRBV7-3 and TRBJ2-3, with D possibly being TRBD2 (5 bases). V was trimmed by 1 base and J by 0 bases, leaving 14 bases between them. The CDR3 has 17 amino acids. The germline gives CDR1 SGHTA, CDR2 FQGTGA. The CDR3 reads CASSLSPGLTSTDTQYF. The CDR3 DNA is TGTGCCAGCAGCTTAAGTCCGGGGTTAACTAGCACAGATACGCAGTATTTT.

V is TRBV20-1 and J is TRBJ2-3; no clear D. V gave up 3 bases and J gave up 4 bases, with 2 bases separating them. The CDR3 runs to 10 residues. Germline loops: CDR1 DFQATT, CDR2 SNEGSKA (reference sequence). For the CDR3, the DNA is TGCAGTGCTAGGTCAGATACGCAGTATTTT. Translating it yields CSARSDTQYF.

The chain has TRBV7-2 and TRBJ2-7; D possibly corresponds to TRBD1 (5 bases). The V end was cut by 5 bases, the J end by 3 bases, with 17 bases between. CDR1 is SGHTA, CDR2 FQGNSA, per germline. The CDR3 loop spans 15 amino acids. The CDR3 DNA sequence: TGTGCCAGCAGCCCCATACGAAGGGGTATCTACGAGCAGTACTTC. This sequence encodes CASSPIRRGIYEQYF.